These T cell receptor beta chains were read from a single sample in a study of cytomegalovirus exposure and HLA in healthy donors. Some clones are missing from TCRdb's copy, which holds only in-frame ones; the method was immunoSEQ multiplex PCR. The table includes roughly 73,000 clones, about four fifths detected once. The sample taken for sequencing was PBMCs. These receptors were obtained from a man aged 35-49 years in good health and CMV-seronegative. The CDR3 runs from the conserved cysteine through the conserved F or W. Fields, in order: D gene, CDR3 length, clone size, J gene, V gene, CDR3 protein, CDR3 DNA. A D gene is named only where the DNA matches it firmly. Clone size, where shown, is once, few, many, or a class for clones that have expanded.

TRBD2,17,few,TRBJ2-3,TRBV28,CASSRRLAGAWQDTQYF,TGTGCCAGCAGTCGCAGACTAGCGGGGGCCTGGCAAGATACGCAGTATTTT
TRBD2,17,NA,TRBJ2-3,TRBV4-1,CASRERVTGGAADTQYF,TGCGCCAGCCGCGAGCGGGTTACGGGGGGGGCCGCAGATACGCAGTATTTT
TRBD1,16,NA,TRBJ2-3,TRBV6-4,CASSEGTGGGTDTQYF,TGTGCCAGCAGTGAAGGGACAGGCGGGGGCACAGATACGCAGTATTTT
TRBD1,14,NA,TRBJ1-5,TRBV5-1,CASSPGTGNQPQHF,TGCGCCAGCAGCCCCGGGACAGGGAATCAGCCCCAGCATTTT
TRBD2,15,NA,TRBJ2-1,TRBV5-1,CASSLDGGGDNEQFF,TGCGCCAGCAGCTTGGATGGCGGGGGGGACAATGAGCAGTTCTTC
TRBD1,15,NA,TRBJ2-7,TRBV5-1,CASSLAQRQGYEQYF,TGCGCCAGCAGCTTGGCCCAGAGACAGGGTTACGAGCAGTACTTC
TRBD1,15,NA,TRBJ2-1,TRBV6-6,CASSSTTGGYNEQFF,TGTGCCAGCAGTTCCACGACAGGGGGCTACAATGAGCAGTTCTTC
TRBD1,15,NA,TRBJ1-6,TRBV18,CASTEQGGNNSPLHF,TGTGCCAGCACGGAGCAGGGGGGAAATAATTCACCCCTCCACTTT
TRBD1,12,NA,TRBJ1-5,TRBV5-8,CASSSYRGPQHF,TGTGCCAGCAGCTCGTACAGGGGTCCCCAGCATTTT
NA,13,few,TRBJ1-3,TRBV7-2,CASSLQGGNTIYF,TGTGCCAGCAGCTTACAGGGAGGAAACACCATATATTTT
TRBD2,15,few,TRBJ2-7,TRBV5-4,CASSFGTSGGYEQYF,TGTGCCAGCAGTTTTGGGACTAGCGGGGGGTACGAGCAGTACTTC
TRBD1,13,few,TRBJ1-1,TRBV2,CASKGQINTEAFF,TGTGCCAGCAAGGGACAGATAAACACTGAAGCTTTCTTT
NA,18,NA,TRBJ2-7,TRBV27,CASSLLGVSESSSYEQYF,TGTGCCAGCAGTTTATTGGGCGTGTCAGAGTCCAGCTCCTACGAGCAGTACTTC
TRBD1,17,NA,TRBJ1-1,TRBV4-1,CASSQPGGRQVKHEAFF,TGCGCCAGCAGCCAACCAGGGGGACGACAGGTGAAACATGAAGCTTTCTTT
TRBD2,18,NA,TRBJ2-1,TRBV27,CASSFLGTSRIGNNEQFF,TGTGCCAGCAGTTTTCTCGGGACTAGCAGAATTGGAAACAATGAGCAGTTCTTC
NA,14,NA,TRBJ1-3,TRBV6-5,CASSTPFSGNTIYF,TGTGCCAGCAGCACTCCCTTCTCTGGAAACACCATATATTTT